A single sample is the source of the 8 T cell receptor beta chains below, sequenced in a study of cytomegalovirus exposure and HLA in healthy donors. PCR employed 60 Vbeta and 13 Jbeta primers. Here immunoSEQ multiplex PCR was the method, and the copy in TCRdb shows in-frame clones only, minus some. The repertoire consists of about 190,000 clones, with approximately 80% occurring once and the leading ten covering over 1.5%. Sequencing input: PBMCs. These receptors were obtained from a woman aged 30 to 39 in good health and CMV-seronegative.

This sequence joins TRBV2 and TRBJ2-1; tentative D call: TRBD1 (5 bases). This CDR3 comprises 15 residues. Deletions cut 1 base from V and 1 base from J, with 8 bases between. CDR1 and CDR2 (germline): SNHLY, FYNNEI. DNA of the CDR3: TGTGCCAGCAGTGAAGAGGGGCAGTCCTACAATGAGCAGTTCTTC. Its translation is CASSEEGQSYNEQFF.

In this sample, this clone turned up a few times. The chain couples TRBV19 to TRBJ2-1, with 9 bases that match TRBD1. Germline CDR1 is LNHDA and CDR2 is SQIVND (reference sequence). The CDR3 is made up of 14 amino acids. After removal of 10 bases from V and 6 bases from J, the junction contained 10 bases not matched to a gene. CDR3 in amino acids: CATSWTGVTNEQFF. The CDR3 coding sequence is TGTGCCACTTCCTGGACAGGGGTTACCAATGAGCAGTTCTTC.

This rearrangement joins TRBV9 to TRBJ1-2, with D perhaps matching TRBD1 (5 bases). Germline V gives CDR1 SGDLS, CDR2 YYNGEE. This CDR3 is 14 amino acids long. Trimming stripped 0 bases from V and 5 bases from J, with 11 bases between. This CDR3 is CASSVGAGPYGYTF. DNA for the CDR3: TGTGCCAGCAGCGTAGGGGCGGGGCCTTATGGCTACACCTTC.

The CDR3 bases are TGCGCCAGCAGCCCTCCAGCGGGGAGCACAGATACGCAGTATTTT. Translated: CASSPPAGSTDTQYF. V gene TRBV5-1 combines with J gene TRBJ2-3, with TRBD2 identical over 7 bases. The V and J ends lost 4 bases and 0 bases, in that order; junction bases with no gene match: 5. CDR3 length: 15 residues. Germline CDR1 is SGHRS and CDR2 is YFSETQ.

The gene calls are TRBV30 and TRBJ1-5, with D possibly being TRBD1 (6 bases). This CDR3 is built from 12 residues. V lost 0 bases to trimming and J lost 15 bases, with 15 bases between them. Germline V gene sequence: CDR1 GTSNPN, CDR2 SVGIG (reference sequence). CDR3 DNA sequence: TGTGCCTGGAGTGTGGGGGACACCCTACGGCATTTT. It is translated as CAWSVGDTLRHF.

The table lists this clone with a count of one. The V and J genes are TRBV6-1 and TRBJ2-7, with D unclear. Germline V CDR1 and CDR2: MNHNS, SASEGT. This CDR3 spans 10 amino acids. V was cut by 3 bases and J by 6 bases, with 3 bases left in between. CDR3 in amino acids: CASSDFEQYF. The CDR3 DNA is TGTGCCAGCAGTGACTTCGAGCAGTACTTC.

The table lists this clone with a few counts. Within the sample, other DNA sequences also encode this same CDR3. This chain uses TRBV6-5 with TRBJ1-1, with a possible D match to TRBD1 (5 bases). V was shortened by 0 bases and J by 4 bases, with 9 bases between the two germline ends. The CDR3 length is 14 residues. Germline V gene sequence: CDR1 MNHEY, CDR2 SVGAGI. For the CDR3, the DNA is TGTGCCAGCAGTTACTCTGGCGGGGCCACTGAAGCTTTCTTT. Translated: CASSYSGGATEAFF.

On this clone: Distinct nucleotide sequences in the sample also encode this CDR3. The chain links TRBV9 to TRBJ1-5; tentatively, D is TRBD1 (5 bases). Germline CDR1 SGDLS, CDR2 YYNGEE. Between the trimmed V and J ends, which lost 0 bases and 1 base, there was a span of 8 bases. The CDR3 has 15 amino acids. This CDR3 reads CASSVDAGSNQPQHF. In nucleotides, the CDR3 is TGTGCCAGCAGCGTAGATGCAGGGAGCAATCAGCCCCAGCATTTT.